This T cell receptor beta chain was sequenced in a study of T cell responses to AZD1222 COVID-19 vaccine. This clone came up a few times. Its antigen is still unknown. The CDR3 is 13 amino acids. The germline V gene encodes CDR1 MDHEN and CDR2 SYDVKM. V was cut by 8 bases and J by 7 bases, with 15 bases left in between. Whole-study findings and limits: Nearly half of the spike-specific TCRs reportedly recognize variant regions that carry no mutations.

Second-dose recipients at about 4 or about 12 weeks were treated as one pooled group. Profiled with immunoSEQ multiplex PCR; TCRdb holds only in-frame clones, not every one. The repertoire holds 190,000 or so clones, with approximately 91% as singletons. The chain recombines TRBV28 with TRBJ1-5; D possibly corresponds to TRBD1 (5 bases). This sequence was found in an adult who received the AZD1222 COVID-19 vaccine. The starting material was peripheral blood, obtained 28 days after the second AZD1222 dose. The CDR3 region is CASGWGVDQPQHF. The CDR3 nucleotides are TGTGCCAGCGGTTGGGGCGTCGACCAGCCCCAGCATTTT. The variable domain in full, with the rest retrieved from reference TRBV28 and TRBJ1-5, is DVKVTQSSRYLVKRTGEKVFLECVQDMDHENMFWYRQDPGLGLRLIYFSYDVKMKEKGDIPEGYSVSREKKERFSLILESASTNQTSMYLCASGWGVDQPQHFGDGTRLSIL.